The 11 T cell receptor beta chains reported below all come from one sample, sequenced in a study of T cell responses to AZD1222 COVID-19 vaccine. Some clones are missing from TCRdb's copy, which holds only in-frame ones; the method was immunoSEQ multiplex PCR. The sample records more than 85,000 clones, 70% to 90% being singletons. Here the sequenced sample was peripheral blood, taken 28 days after the second AZD1222 dose. All receptors come from an adult who received the AZD1222 COVID-19 vaccine.

The chain carries TRBV18 and TRBJ2-1; 8 bases align to TRBD1. Per the germline V gene, CDR1 is KGHSH and CDR2 is LQKENI. The J segment lost 0 bases and the V segment lost 1 base, leaving 17 bases of the junction unmatched. CDR3 length equals 21 residues. CDR3 in amino acids: CASSPRSGQGGFLSSYNEQFF. CDR3 bases: TGTGCCAGCTCACCACGGTCTGGACAGGGTGGATTCCTGAGCTCCTACAATGAGCAGTTCTTC.

The CDR3 nucleotides are TGCGCCAGCAGCTTGGGGGCGGAAAACTATGGCTACACCTTC. Translating gives CASSLGAENYGYTF. The gene calls are TRBV5-1 and TRBJ1-2; D is undetermined. Germline V gene data show CDR1 as SGHRS and CDR2 as YFSETQ. V was pared by 0 bases and J by 2 bases, with 8 bases between. The CDR3 sequence is 14 residues long.

V is TRBV28 and J is TRBJ1-2; a possible D gene is TRBD1 (6 bases). V was cut by 2 bases and J by 6 bases, with 25 bases left in between. This CDR3 comprises 18 residues. Germline CDR1 reads MDHEN; CDR2 reads SYDVKM. The CDR3 sequence: CASSLGGARGGGVNGYTF. The CDR3 DNA is TGTGCCAGCAGTTTAGGCGGGGCTCGGGGAGGGGGAGTCAATGGCTACACCTTC.

About this clone itself: The same CDR3 is also encoded by other DNA sequences in this sample. The J gene is TRBJ2-3, the V gene TRBV5-1; D may correspond to TRBD1 or TRBD2 (5 bases each). Trimming stripped 1 base from V and 4 bases from J, with 7 bases between. Germline values: CDR1 SGHRS, CDR2 YFSETQ. The CDR3 spans 13 residues. The CDR3 here is CASSLTGPDTQYF. CDR3 in DNA: TGCGCCAGCAGCTTGACGGGGCCAGATACGCAGTATTTT.

The chain links TRBV12-5 to TRBJ1-6; 7 bases match TRBD1. This CDR3 has 13 residues. Looked up from germline, CDR1 is LGHNT and CDR2 is FRNRAP. Unmatched junction bases numbered 2, after V lost 10 bases and J lost 2 bases. The CDR3 loop is CATGQAYNSPLHF. CDR3 nucleotides: TGTGCTACTGGACAGGCCTATAATTCACCCCTCCACTTT.

The chain combines TRBV6-1 with TRBJ2-1; the D is unclear. V was shortened by 0 bases and J by 16 bases, with 10 bases between the two germline ends. CDR1 and CDR2 from the germline V gene are MNHNS and SASEGT. The CDR3 consists of 11 residues. Here the CDR3 reads CASSEAKDQFF. CDR3 coding DNA: TGTGCCAGCAGTGAAGCAAAGGATCAATTCTTC.

This clone has more than one count but fewer than ten. The V call is TRBV19, the J call TRBJ1-5; a possible D gene is TRBD1 (6 bases). CDR1 is LNHDA, CDR2 SQIVND, per germline (reference sequence). The CDR3 extends over 14 amino acids. With 3 bases removed from V and 2 bases from J, the gap between germline ends came to 8 bases. The CDR3 is CASSMTGGNQPQHF. The CDR3 region has the DNA TGTGCCAGTAGTATGACAGGTGGCAATCAGCCCCAGCATTTT.

The chain links TRBV24-1 to TRBJ1-2; D gene ambiguous. Germline CDR1 is KGHDR and CDR2 is SFDVKD. The V and J ends lost 7 bases and 6 bases respectively, with 11 bases between them. The CDR3 consists of 12 residues. CDR3 DNA sequence: TGTGCCACCAGCCGTGGTAGGAATGGCTACACCTTC. The encoded protein is CATSRGRNGYTF.

V usage is TRBV2 and J usage is TRBJ1-2; 9 positions agree with TRBD1. The J segment lost 6 bases and the V segment lost 5 bases, leaving 10 bases of the junction unmatched. This CDR3 contains 15 residues. The V gene's germline CDR1 is SNHLY and CDR2 FYNNEI. The CDR3 region is CASSPDRGRINGYTF. The CDR3 nucleotides read TGTGCCAGCAGTCCGGACAGGGGAAGAATAAATGGCTACACCTTC.

The rearrangement joins TRBV3-1 (or the pseudogene TRBV3-2) to TRBJ2-7; possibly TRBD2 for D (5 bases). The ends were cut back, 3 bases at V and 4 bases at J, with 16 bases in the middle. The CDR3 covers 15 residues. The germline V gene has CDR1 LGHDT and CDR2 YNNKEL (reference sequence). CDR3 protein: CASSQVAETIYEQYF. For the CDR3, the DNA is TGTGCCAGCAGCCAGGTGGCCGAGACTATATACGAGCAGTACTTC.

The chain employs TRBV19 and TRBJ1-1; TRBD1 matches 8 bases. CDR3 size: 16 residues. Germline V lookup: CDR1 LNHDA, CDR2 SQIVND (reference sequence). The V gene end was trimmed by 5 bases and the J gene end by 5 bases; junction bases not matched to a gene: 13. The CDR3 loop reads CASSSRRTGRGTEAFF. The CDR3 DNA sequence: TGTGCCAGTAGTTCTCGGAGGACAGGGAGGGGAACTGAAGCTTTCTTT.